One sample yielded the 32 T cell receptor beta chains listed below, sequenced in a study of blood T cell repertoires in COVID-19. The table came from immunoSEQ multiplex PCR; TCRdb's copy has only in-frame clones and leaves some out. The sample includes some 75,000 clones, approximately 90% of them seen just once. Source material: peripheral blood. These receptors were collected from a man aged 60 to 75 with acute or convalescent COVID-19.

The chain recombines TRBV5-1 with TRBJ2-5; 9 positions agree with TRBD2. Per germline, CDR1 SGHRS and CDR2 YFSETQ. Trimming took 3 bases from V and 5 from J; bases not matched to a gene: 5. The CDR3 totals 14 residues. This chain's CDR3 is CASSSAGGLETQYF. CDR3 in DNA: TGCGCCAGCAGCTCGGCGGGAGGGTTGGAGACCCAGTACTTC.

This clone has more than one count but fewer than ten. J is TRBJ1-5 and V is TRBV9; D not resolved. Germline assignment: CDR1 SGDLS and CDR2 YYNGEE. The CDR3 has 15 residues. V was trimmed by 0 bases and J by 7 bases, leaving 14 bases between them. The CDR3 bases are TGTGCCAGCAGCGTAGACGGGTTCCCACGGCAGCCCCAGCATTTT. It specifies CASSVDGFPRQPQHF.

The chain carries TRBV2 and TRBJ2-6; the match to TRBD1 covers 7 bases. Germline V gives CDR1 SNHLY, CDR2 FYNNEI. This CDR3 spans 17 amino acids. The trim removed 3 bases at V and 4 bases at J, leaving 9 bases unmatched. For the CDR3, the DNA is TGTGCCAGCAGTGATAGCGAAAGGGGGCGCGGGGCCAACGTCCTGACTTTC. Amino acid sequence: CASSDSERGRGANVLTF.

J is TRBJ2-5 and V is TRBV18; tentative D call: TRBD2 (6 bases). The germline V gene encodes CDR1 KGHSH and CDR2 LQKENI. This CDR3 spans 14 amino acids. Trimming shortened V by 0 bases and J by 5 bases, and 10 bases separated the two germline ends. The CDR3 spells CASSPPGGVETQYF. Here the CDR3 DNA reads TGTGCCAGCTCACCACCTGGAGGGGTGGAGACCCAGTACTTC.

V gene TRBV30 combines with J gene TRBJ1-4, with a weak D call TRBD1 (6 bases). The V gene's germline CDR1 is GTSNPN and CDR2 SVGIG (reference sequence). The CDR3 has 15 amino acids. The V end lost 3 bases, the J end lost 4 bases, and 15 bases lay between the germline ends. CDR3 protein: CAWSALTGFNEKLFF. CDR3 nucleotides: TGTGCCTGGAGCGCCCTAACAGGGTTTAATGAAAAACTGTTTTTT.

The rearrangement uses TRBV19 and TRBJ1-1; 7 positions match TRBD1. Per germline, CDR1 LNHDA and CDR2 SQIVND (reference sequence). V lost 5 bases and J lost 4; bases outside the gene matches: 7. CDR3 size: 14 residues. The CDR3 reads CASSVTGDITEAFF. CDR3 coding DNA: TGTGCCAGTAGTGTCACAGGGGATATCACTGAAGCTTTCTTT.

CDR3 sequence reads: CASSQGQGRRYGYTF. Here the CDR3 DNA reads TGTGCCAGCAGCCAAGGACAGGGGCGCCGCTATGGCTACACCTTC. This chain links TRBV7-9 with TRBJ1-2; 9 bases are a match to TRBD1. Per germline, CDR1 SEHNR and CDR2 FQNEAQ (reference sequence). J lost 4 bases, V lost 5 bases, and 8 bases had no gene match. CDR3 length: 15 residues.

The rearrangement uses TRBV5-6 and TRBJ2-5, with TRBD1 identical over 11 bases. Germline-derived CDR1 and CDR2 are SGHDT and YYEEEE. CDR3 length equals 16 residues. V dropped 0 bases and J dropped 6; count of bases not matched to a gene: 7. The CDR3 reads CASSLGTGGVGKTQYF. CDR3 coding DNA: TGTGCCAGCAGCTTGGGGACAGGGGGCGTAGGAAAGACCCAGTACTTC.

V and J are TRBV29-1 and TRBJ1-1; a weak D match, TRBD1 (5 bases). The CDR3 is 13 residues long. The V and J ends lost 8 bases and 2 bases respectively, with 15 bases between them. Germline loops: CDR1 SQVTM, CDR2 ANQGSEA. The CDR3 DNA follows: TGCAGCACTCGACTCAGGGTTAACACTGAAGCTTTCTTT. It translates to CSTRLRVNTEAFF.

The V call is TRBV23-1, the J call TRBJ2-1, with TRBD2 matching 7 bases. TRBV23-1 is annotated as an ORF whose role is uncertain. The J segment lost 0 bases and the V segment lost 3 bases, leaving 14 bases of the junction unmatched. This CDR3 spans 19 amino acids. The CDR3 DNA reads as TGCGCCAGCAGTCATGGGAGGGTCCCGTTATCCAGCTCCTACAATGAGCAGTTCTTC. Encoded protein: CASSHGRVPLSSSYNEQFF.

The V gene is TRBV5-1, the J gene TRBJ2-5, with D perhaps TRBD1 (5 bases). V lost 6 bases, J lost 2 bases, and 17 bases lay in between. Germline loops: CDR1 SGHRS, CDR2 YFSETQ. This CDR3 comprises 15 residues. Here the CDR3 DNA reads TGCGCCAGCACCTCTACAGGCCCGACTCAAGAGACCCAGTACTTC. This codes for CASTSTGPTQETQYF.

This rearrangement joins TRBV4-1 to TRBJ2-5, with 10 bases matching TRBD2. CDR3 length equals 16 residues. The V segment lost 1 base and the J segment 1 base; nucleotides outside the gene matches: 3. The germline V gene encodes CDR1 MGHRA and CDR2 YSYEKL. CDR3 sequence: CASSQVAGGVQETQYF. CDR3 coding DNA: TGCGCCAGCAGCCAAGTAGCGGGAGGTGTCCAAGAGACCCAGTACTTC.

The chain couples TRBV27 to TRBJ2-1; perhaps TRBD1 as D (6 bases). CDR1 is MNHEY, CDR2 SMNVEV, per germline (reference sequence). The CDR3 covers 14 residues. The V and J ends lost 6 bases and 10 bases respectively, with 19 bases between them. The CDR3 DNA reads TGTGCCAGCAGGTCCGGACAGATACAATCAGAGCAGTTCTTC. As protein: CASRSGQIQSEQFF.

The chain carries TRBV14 and TRBJ1-6; maybe TRBD1 (5 bases). CDR3 length equals 16 residues. The V and J ends lost 1 base and 7 bases respectively, with 14 bases between them. CDR1 is SGHDN, CDR2 FVKESK, per germline. This CDR3 is CASSQVGADPNSPLHF. CDR3 nucleotides: TGTGCCAGCAGCCAAGTTGGGGCAGATCCAAATTCACCCCTCCACTTT.

V and J are TRBV5-1 and TRBJ2-1; D is undetermined. The CDR3 extends over 14 amino acids. Germline assignment: CDR1 SGHRS and CDR2 YFSETQ. Trimming removed 4 bases from V and 2 bases from J, with 10 bases in between. The CDR3, as DNA: TGCGCCAGCAGCGAAACACGCACCTACAATGAGCAGTTCTTC. Protein product: CASSETRTYNEQFF.

This chain links TRBV6-5 with TRBJ1-3, with unresolved D. The CDR3 sequence is 13 residues long. Germline V gene data show CDR1 as MNHEY and CDR2 as SVGAGI. V was clipped by 10 bases and J by 0 bases, with 10 bases between them. In DNA form, the CDR3 reads TGTGCCACCCGTCAGGTCTCTGGAAACACCATATATTTT. This codes for CATRQVSGNTIYF.

J is TRBJ1-5 and V is TRBV6-5; no reliable D call. Germline CDR1 is MNHEY and CDR2 is SVGAGI. V was shortened by 6 bases and J by 3 bases, with 12 bases between the two germline ends. The CDR3 length is 14 residues. In DNA form, the CDR3 reads TGTGCCAGCAGCAACCGGGAGACCAATCAGCCCCAGCATTTT. Translating it yields CASSNRETNQPQHF.

This rearrangement joins TRBV2 to TRBJ2-4; TRBD2 might be the D (6 bases). The CDR3 totals 15 residues. Deletions cut 0 bases from V and 6 bases from J, with 12 bases between. Germline loops: CDR1 SNHLY, CDR2 FYNNEI. CDR3 region: CASSEAGGAGNIQYF. As DNA, the CDR3 is TGTGCCAGCAGTGAAGCTGGAGGGGCGGGAAACATTCAGTACTTC.

The chain is built from TRBV14 and TRBJ2-2, with no clear D. The germline V gene has CDR1 SGHDN and CDR2 FVKESK. The CDR3 loop spans 14 amino acids. The ends were cut back, 1 base at V and 1 base at J, with 4 bases in the middle. For the CDR3, the DNA is TGTGCCAGCAGCCAAGCCCGGAACACCGGGGAGCTGTTTTTT. It translates to CASSQARNTGELFF.

The gene calls are TRBV11-2 and TRBJ2-2, with 7 bases fitting TRBD1. The CDR3 sequence is 15 residues long. Germline CDR1 is SGHAT and CDR2 is FQNNGV. With 3 bases clipped from V and 1 base from J, the junction kept 2 bases outside the gene matches. The CDR3 spells CASSFRTGNTGELFF. In nucleotides, the CDR3 is TGTGCCAGCAGCTTTCGGACAGGGAACACCGGGGAGCTGTTTTTT.

The CDR3 region has the DNA TGCGCCAGCAGCCATACAGGGGGCTTATACGAGCAGTACTTC. Translated, it gives CASSHTGGLYEQYF. This chain connects TRBV5-1 to TRBJ2-7; 9 positions agree with TRBD1. The V gene's germline CDR1 is SGHRS and CDR2 YFSETQ. Trimming cost V 4 bases and J 4 bases; bases outside gene matches: 6. The CDR3 is 14 amino acids.

The gene calls are TRBV5-5 and TRBJ2-1; the match to TRBD2 covers 8 bases. The germline V gene encodes CDR1 SGHKS and CDR2 YYEKEE (reference sequence). The V and J ends lost 6 bases and 5 bases, in that order; junction bases with no gene match: 10. CDR3 length: 15 residues. CDR3 coding DNA: TGTGCCAGCACCCGTCGGGGGGGCCCTAACAATGAGCAGTTCTTC. Protein: CASTRRGGPNNEQFF.

The V gene is TRBV27, the J gene TRBJ1-1; D possibly corresponds to TRBD1 (5 bases). The CDR3 runs to 16 residues. Trimming left V 5 bases short and J 1 base short, with 17 bases between. Germline values: CDR1 MNHEY, CDR2 SMNVEV (reference sequence). The CDR3 DNA is TGTGCCAGCAGTCGCGATTTGGGGCTGGGGAACACTGAAGCTTTCTTT. Protein product: CASSRDLGLGNTEAFF.

The rearrangement uses TRBV9 and TRBJ2-2; 9 bases align to TRBD2. The CDR3 spans 17 residues. V lost 0 bases to trimming and J lost 7 bases; unmatched junction nucleotides: 10. Germline V gives CDR1 SGDLS, CDR2 YYNGEE. The CDR3 DNA sequence: TGTGCCAGCAGCGTAGCCGCCAGCGGGGGGATTGGCGGGGAGCTGTTTTTT. This codes for CASSVAASGGIGGELFF.

The rearrangement links TRBV5-1 to TRBJ2-1; 10 bases line up with TRBD2. V was pared by 6 bases and J by 5 bases, with 8 bases of the junction left unmatched. This CDR3 contains 15 residues. Looked up from germline, CDR1 is SGHRS and CDR2 is YFSETQ. CDR3 protein: CASKVTSGVDNEQFF. CDR3 DNA: TGCGCCAGCAAAGTAACTAGCGGGGTAGACAATGAGCAGTTCTTC.

The V and J genes are TRBV7-9 and TRBJ1-1, with a tentative D call TRBD1 (5 bases). CDR1 and CDR2 from the germline V gene are SEHNR and FQNEAQ (reference sequence). CDR3 size: 18 residues. Trimming removed 1 base from V and 4 bases from J, with 22 bases in between. CDR3 sequence (DNA): TGTGCCAGCAGCTTAGGTTTTGGTTTGGGGGGGATTGGCACTGAAGCTTTCTTT. Translation gives CASSLGFGLGGIGTEAFF. Filled out from reference TRBV7-9 and TRBJ1-1, the complete variable domain reads DTGVSQNPRHKITKRGQNVTFRCDPISEHNRLYWYRQTLGQGPEFLTYFQNEAQLEKSRLLSDRFSAERPKGSFSTLEIQRTEQGDSAMYLCASSLGFGLGGIGTEAFFGQGTRLTVV.

This clone was counted only a few times. The chain combines TRBV3-1 (or the pseudogene TRBV3-2) with TRBJ2-7; 8 bases align to TRBD2. Germline values: CDR1 LGHDT, CDR2 YNNKEL (reference sequence). J was trimmed by 6 bases and V by 1 base; bases with no gene match: 5. The CDR3 has 14 residues. In DNA form, the CDR3 reads TGTGCCAGCAGCCAAGTTAGCGGGGCTCCCGAGCAGTACTTC. Translated: CASSQVSGAPEQYF.

The chain uses TRBV7-9 and TRBJ2-1, with 9 bases matching TRBD2. The CDR3 has 14 residues. The germline CDR1 and CDR2 sequences are SEHNR and FQNEAQ (reference sequence). V trimming: 5 bases; J trimming: 9 bases; junction bases outside the gene matches: 8. CDR3 region: CASSAGGPGGEQFF. As DNA, the CDR3 is TGTGCCAGCAGCGCGGGAGGGCCCGGGGGTGAGCAGTTCTTC.

V is TRBV20-1 and J is TRBJ2-1, with 8 bases matching TRBD1. This CDR3 is built from 12 residues. V gave up 3 bases and J gave up 7 bases; unmatched junction bases: 2. CDR1 is DFQATT and CDR2 is SNEGSKA in the germline V gene (reference sequence). The CDR3, as DNA: TGCAGTGCTAGTTACAGGGGGAATGAGCAGTTCTTC. This translates into CSASYRGNEQFF.

V gene TRBV4-1 combines with J gene TRBJ2-3; 8 bases agree with TRBD1. CDR1 and CDR2 (germline): MGHRA, YSYEKL. This CDR3 contains 16 residues. J lost 3 bases, V lost 3 bases, and 8 bases had no gene match. CDR3: CASSQLQGGVTDTQYF. CDR3 DNA sequence: TGCGCCAGCAGCCAGCTACAGGGGGGAGTTACAGATACGCAGTATTTT.

The chain joins TRBV5-1 to TRBJ1-1; 10 bases are a match to TRBD1. Trimming took 3 bases from V and 0 from J; bases not matched to a gene: 2. This CDR3 contains 15 residues. The germline V gene encodes CDR1 SGHRS and CDR2 YFSETQ. The CDR3 loop reads CASSSGQGMNTEAFF. Written as DNA, the CDR3 is TGCGCCAGCAGCTCGGGACAGGGGATGAACACTGAAGCTTTCTTT.

The chain employs TRBV21-1 and TRBJ2-1; TRBD2 reflects the table's D call only, with no check against the DNA. TRBV21-1 is designated a pseudogene. There are 16 residues in the CDR3. CDR3 in amino acids: CASSKPQREGADEQFF. The CDR3 DNA sequence: TGTGCCAGCAGCAAACCCCAGCGGGAAGGGGCCGATGAGCAGTTCTTC.